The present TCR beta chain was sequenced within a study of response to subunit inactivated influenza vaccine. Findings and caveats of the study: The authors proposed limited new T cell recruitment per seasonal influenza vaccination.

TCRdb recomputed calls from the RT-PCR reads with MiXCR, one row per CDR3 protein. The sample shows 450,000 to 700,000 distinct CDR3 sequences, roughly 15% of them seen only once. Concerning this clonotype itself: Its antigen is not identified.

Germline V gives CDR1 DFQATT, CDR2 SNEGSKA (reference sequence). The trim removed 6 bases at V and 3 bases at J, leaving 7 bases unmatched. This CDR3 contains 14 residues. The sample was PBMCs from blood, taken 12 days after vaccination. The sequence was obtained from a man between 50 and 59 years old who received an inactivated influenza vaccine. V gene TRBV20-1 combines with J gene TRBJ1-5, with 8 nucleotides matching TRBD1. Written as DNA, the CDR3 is TGCAGTGCCCGCGGACAGGGCATCAATCAGCCCCAGCATTTT. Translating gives CSARGQGINQPQHF.